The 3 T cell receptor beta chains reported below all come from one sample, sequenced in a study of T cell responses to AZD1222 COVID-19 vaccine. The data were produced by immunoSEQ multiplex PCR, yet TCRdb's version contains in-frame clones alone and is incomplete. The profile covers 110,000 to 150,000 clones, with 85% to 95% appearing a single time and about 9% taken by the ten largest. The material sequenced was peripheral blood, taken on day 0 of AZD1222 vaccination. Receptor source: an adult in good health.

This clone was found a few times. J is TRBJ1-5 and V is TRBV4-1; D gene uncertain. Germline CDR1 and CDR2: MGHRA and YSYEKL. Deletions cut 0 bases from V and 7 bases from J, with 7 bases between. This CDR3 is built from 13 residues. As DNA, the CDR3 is TGCGCCAGCAGCCAAGATAGATACCAGCCCCAGCATTTT. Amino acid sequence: CASSQDRYQPQHF.

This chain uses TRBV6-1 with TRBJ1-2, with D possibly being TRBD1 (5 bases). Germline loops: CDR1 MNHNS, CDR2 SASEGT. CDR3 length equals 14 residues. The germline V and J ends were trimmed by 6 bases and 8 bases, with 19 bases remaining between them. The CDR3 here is CASSPPGTPSGYTF. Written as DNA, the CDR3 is TGTGCCAGCAGCCCCCCAGGGACCCCATCGGGCTACACCTTC.

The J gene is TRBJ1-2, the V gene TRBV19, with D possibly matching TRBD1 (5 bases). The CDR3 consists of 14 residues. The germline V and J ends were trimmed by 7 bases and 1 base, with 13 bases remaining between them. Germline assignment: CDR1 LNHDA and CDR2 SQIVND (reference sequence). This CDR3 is CASTPGTFNYGYTF. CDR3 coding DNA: TGTGCCAGTACCCCAGGGACGTTTAACTATGGCTACACCTTC.